The rows below give T cell receptor beta chains drawn from one sample of a study of cytomegalovirus exposure and HLA in healthy donors. Clones were sequenced by immunoSEQ multiplex PCR, and TCRdb holds only the in-frame ones, with some missing. The sample carries hundreds of thousands of clones, over 65% recorded once. Sequencing was done on a sample of PBMCs. These receptors were collected from a woman under 30 in good health and CMV-seronegative. The CDR3 runs from the conserved cysteine through the conserved F or W. Each record gives: D gene, J gene, V gene, clone size, CDR3 DNA, CDR3 protein. A D gene is named only where the DNA matches it firmly. Expanded clones get a size class; other rows say once, few or many, or leave the size out.

d_call: NA; j_call: TRBJ1-2; v_call: TRBV27; clone_size: NA; cdr3_nt: TGTGCCAGCAGTCCCGGGGGACTGAGGGGTGGCTACACCTTC; cdr3_aa: CASSPGGLRGGYTF
d_call: NA; j_call: TRBJ1-2; v_call: TRBV6-1; clone_size: NA; cdr3_nt: TGTGCCAGCTCCCGCAGGGCTAACTATGGCTACACCTTC; cdr3_aa: CASSRRANYGYTF
d_call: TRBD2; j_call: TRBJ2-1; v_call: TRBV27; clone_size: NA; cdr3_nt: TGTGCCAGCAGTTTATGGGGACTAGCGGGTTACAATGAGCAGTTCTTC; cdr3_aa: CASSLWGLAGYNEQFF
d_call: TRBD1; j_call: TRBJ2-2; v_call: TRBV11-2; clone_size: NA; cdr3_nt: TGTGCCAGCAGCCCCCTAGACAGGGGAGAAGGGGAGCTGTTTTTT; cdr3_aa: CASSPLDRGEGELFF
d_call: TRBD1; j_call: TRBJ1-2; v_call: TRBV29-1; clone_size: NA; cdr3_nt: TGCAGCGCCCCAGACAGGGGGATAAAGTCGTCCGGCTACACCTTC; cdr3_aa: CSAPDRGIKSSGYTF
d_call: NA; j_call: TRBJ1-2; v_call: TRBV11-3; clone_size: NA; cdr3_nt: TGTGCCAGCAGCAGGGGTAACGACCCGTCGGTCACCTTC; cdr3_aa: CASSRGNDPSVTF
d_call: NA; j_call: TRBJ1-6; v_call: TRBV2; clone_size: NA; cdr3_nt: TGTGCCAGCAGTGAATCGACAGTGGAATCACCCCTCCACTTT; cdr3_aa: CASSESTVESPLHF
d_call: TRBD1; j_call: TRBJ1-5; v_call: TRBV4-1; clone_size: NA; cdr3_nt: TGCGCCAGCAGCGCAGGGGGTGGCAGGGGGCAGCCCCAGCATTTT; cdr3_aa: CASSAGGGRGQPQHF
d_call: TRBD1; j_call: TRBJ2-7; v_call: TRBV9; clone_size: NA; cdr3_nt: TGTGCCAGCAGCGTCGAAACAGGGGGCTACGAGCAGTACTTC; cdr3_aa: CASSVETGGYEQYF
d_call: NA; j_call: TRBJ2-7; v_call: TRBV28; clone_size: NA; cdr3_nt: TGTGCCAGCAGTTTGGCAGGAAATCCCGCGAACTTC; cdr3_aa: CASSLAGNPANF
d_call: NA; j_call: TRBJ2-1; v_call: TRBV9; clone_size: NA; cdr3_nt: TGTGCCAGCAGCGTAGTGGGGGGTGAGCAGTTCTTC; cdr3_aa: CASSVVGGEQFF
d_call: NA; j_call: TRBJ2-3; v_call: TRBV29-1; clone_size: NA; cdr3_nt: TGCAGCGCTGCGTCGAGGGGCCCCACAGATACGCAGTATTTT; cdr3_aa: CSAASRGPTDTQYF
d_call: NA; j_call: TRBJ1-5; v_call: TRBV5-1; clone_size: few; cdr3_nt: TGCGCCAGCAGCTTGGGGGGGGACCTTAGTCAGCCCCAGCATTTT; cdr3_aa: CASSLGGDLSQPQHF
d_call: NA; j_call: TRBJ1-2; v_call: TRBV29-1; clone_size: NA; cdr3_nt: TGCAGCGTTGGGGGAGTTCTCTATGGCTACACCTTC; cdr3_aa: CSVGGVLYGYTF
d_call: TRBD1; j_call: TRBJ1-2; v_call: TRBV4-1; clone_size: NA; cdr3_nt: TGCGCCAGCAGCCAGCGACAGGGGGGCTACACCTTC; cdr3_aa: CASSQRQGGYTF
d_call: TRBD1; j_call: TRBJ2-3; v_call: TRBV6-1; clone_size: NA; cdr3_nt: TGTGCCAGCAGGGGACAGGGTCCATCAGATACGCAGTATTTT; cdr3_aa: CASRGQGPSDTQYF